This T cell receptor beta chain was identified during a study of T cell responses to AZD1222 COVID-19 vaccine. The data were produced by immunoSEQ multiplex PCR, yet TCRdb's version contains in-frame clones alone and is incomplete. This sample has 150,000 to 190,000 clones, with around 87% found just once. CDR1 and CDR2 from the germline V gene are ENHRY and SYGVKD. The CDR3 consists of 16 residues. V was cut by 10 bases and J by 0 bases, with 21 bases left in between. Here the sequenced sample was peripheral blood, taken 28 days after the second AZD1222 dose. The chain couples TRBV10-3 to TRBJ1-1; maybe TRBD1 (5 bases). The sequence was collected from an adult who received the AZD1222 COVID-19 vaccine. The CDR3 region has the DNA TGTGCCACCCCGTCGGGACGGTACAATATGAACACTGAAGCTTTCTTT. Residues: CATPSGRYNMNTEAFF.